This TCR beta chain is drawn from a study of T cell responses to AZD1222 COVID-19 vaccine. The method was immunoSEQ multiplex PCR; TCRdb's version includes in-frame clones alone and lacks a portion of them. This sample has roughly 120,000 clones, with approximately 90% found just once. With 3 bases removed from V and 9 bases from J, the gap between germline ends came to 11 bases. The V gene's germline CDR1 is DFQATT and CDR2 SNEGSKA (reference sequence). This CDR3 is built from 11 residues. About this clone itself: Its cognate antigen is unknown.

Overall study findings and caveats: Clonal diversity may have been underestimated in mostly white British donors.

The chain has TRBV20-1 and TRBJ1-1; a weak D match, TRBD1 (6 bases). The input for sequencing was peripheral blood, taken 28 days after the second AZD1222 dose. The clonotype was recovered from an adult who received the AZD1222 COVID-19 vaccine. The CDR3 region is CSASPGGQAFF. Written as DNA, the CDR3 is TGCAGTGCTAGCCCGGGGGGCCAAGCTTTCTTT.